The 25 T cell receptor beta chains listed next were all sequenced from one sample in a study of cytomegalovirus exposure and HLA in healthy donors. This PCR relied on a set of 60 Vbeta primers and 13 Jbeta primers. Assay: immunoSEQ multiplex PCR; the TCRdb copy retains only in-frame clones and omits some. The sample has some 150,000 clones; about 80% are singletons. Sample: PBMCs. All receptors come from a woman in her twenties or thirties in good health and CMV-seropositive.

In its sample, this clone was seen once. This sequence joins TRBV30 and TRBJ1-2; tentative D call: TRBD1 (5 bases). CDR1 and CDR2 (germline): GTSNPN, SVGIG (reference sequence). The CDR3 has 14 residues. Trimming pared 1 base from V and 4 bases from J, leaving 13 bases between. The CDR3 region has the DNA TGTGCCTGGAGTGCGGGGGGTGAGAGCTATGGCTACACCTTC. Amino acids: CAWSAGGESYGYTF.

This rearrangement joins TRBV5-1 to TRBJ2-4; D possibly corresponds to TRBD1 (7 bases). The germline V gene encodes CDR1 SGHRS and CDR2 YFSETQ. This CDR3 is built from 18 residues. V was pared by 0 bases and J by 4 bases, with 20 bases between. CDR3 amino acids: CASSLEAGGGGTKNIQYF. The CDR3 nucleotides are TGCGCCAGCAGCTTGGAGGCAGGGGGTGGGGGGACGAAAAACATTCAGTACTTC. Full variable domain (remainder filled in from reference TRBV5-1 and TRBJ2-4): KAGVTQTPRYLIKTRGQQVTLSCSPISGHRSVSWYQQTPGQGLQFLFEYFSETQRNKGNFPGRFSGRQFSNSRSEMNVSTLELGDSALYLCASSLEAGGGGTKNIQYFGAGTRLSVL.

This clone was seen a few times. The chain joins TRBV5-8 to TRBJ1-1; the D gene is possibly TRBD1 (5 bases). V shed 0 bases and J shed 0 bases, with 9 bases lying between them. This CDR3 is built from 15 residues. The V gene's germline CDR1 is SGHTS and CDR2 YDEGEE. The DNA of the CDR3 is TGTGCCAGCAGCTTGGGTCGGGGGATGAACACTGAAGCTTTCTTT. Its translation: CASSLGRGMNTEAFF.

The rearrangement joins TRBV6-5 to TRBJ1-1, with a possible D match to TRBD1 (5 bases). Trimming shortened V by 6 bases and J by 0 bases, and 8 bases separated the two germline ends. CDR1 is MNHEY and CDR2 is SVGAGI in the germline V gene. This CDR3 region has 13 residues. The CDR3 protein is CASRRGLNTEAFF. CDR3 bases: TGTGCCAGCAGAAGGGGTTTGAACACTGAAGCTTTCTTT.

The rearrangement links TRBV5-1 to TRBJ1-2, with no clear D. From germline, CDR1 is SGHRS and CDR2 YFSETQ. The V gene lost 0 bases and the J gene lost 4 bases, with 10 bases spanning the gap. This CDR3 is 14 amino acids long. This CDR3 is CASSLDPEIYGYTF. The DNA for the CDR3 is TGCGCCAGCAGCTTGGATCCCGAGATCTATGGCTACACCTTC.

The chain links TRBV5-6 to TRBJ1-1; TRBD1 matches at 10 bases. Germline assignment: CDR1 SGHDT and CDR2 YYEEEE. The ends lost 2 bases at V and 5 bases at J; junction bases unmatched: 12. The CDR3 consists of 17 residues. The CDR3 nucleotides read TGTGCCAGCAGCTTTAAGGAGACAGGGGGCATGGGAACTGAAGCTTTCTTT. It translates to CASSFKETGGMGTEAFF.

The chain uses TRBV7-9 and TRBJ1-1; D may be TRBD1 (6 bases). This CDR3 contains 14 residues. Germline-derived CDR1 and CDR2 are SEHNR and FQNEAQ (reference sequence). Trimming pared 1 base from V and 1 base from J, leaving 7 bases between. The CDR3 DNA reads TGTGCCAGCAGCTTAGGGGGACAGAACACTGAAGCTTTCTTT. Its translation: CASSLGGQNTEAFF.

The CDR3 spells CASSWAGDYYEQYF. DNA of the CDR3: TGTGCCAGCAGTTGGGCGGGAGACTACTACGAGCAGTACTTC. The chain has TRBV27 and TRBJ2-7, with TRBD2 matching over 7 bases. CDR1 MNHEY and CDR2 SMNVEV come from the germline V gene (reference sequence). The V and J ends lost 4 bases and 3 bases, in that order; junction bases with no gene match: 6. This CDR3 region has 14 residues.

This chain links TRBV5-1 with TRBJ1-1; 10 bases fit TRBD1. The V segment lost 7 bases and the J segment 3 bases; nucleotides outside the gene matches: 9. Germline assignment: CDR1 SGHRS and CDR2 YFSETQ. The CDR3 covers 15 residues. CDR3 loop: CASRQGAFGYTEAFF. CDR3 nucleotide sequence: TGCGCCAGCCGACAGGGGGCGTTTGGGTACACTGAAGCTTTCTTT.

The chain joins TRBV10-3 to TRBJ2-3, with 7 nucleotides matching TRBD2. Germline V lookup: CDR1 ENHRY, CDR2 SYGVKD. CDR3 length equals 15 residues. J lost 6 bases, V lost 3 bases, and 9 bases had no gene match. The chain's CDR3 is CAISEEGGFSDTQYF. In DNA form, the CDR3 reads TGTGCCATCAGTGAAGAGGGAGGGTTTTCGGATACGCAGTATTTT.

The chain joins TRBV28 to TRBJ1-1; D not resolved. The germline CDR1 and CDR2 sequences are MDHEN and SYDVKM. V lost 5 bases and J lost 0, with 13 bases in between. The CDR3 length is 15 residues. The CDR3 DNA reads TGTGCCAGCAGTCCTCGTCAGAAAATGAACACTGAAGCTTTCTTT. Its translation is CASSPRQKMNTEAFF.

This chain joins TRBV14 and TRBJ1-4; D is ambiguous. Germline V gene data show CDR1 as SGHDN and CDR2 as FVKESK. V lost 2 bases to trimming and J lost 7 bases, with 8 bases between them. This CDR3 comprises 13 residues. This CDR3 reads CASSQREGEKLFF. CDR3 nucleotide sequence: TGTGCCAGCAGCCAAAGGGAGGGTGAAAAACTGTTTTTT.

The chain uses TRBV29-1 and TRBJ1-2; TRBD1 agrees at 10 bases. The trim removed 6 bases at V and 4 bases at J, leaving 2 bases unmatched. Germline CDR1 reads SQVTM; CDR2 reads ANQGSEA. The CDR3 runs 12 residues. Here the CDR3 DNA reads TGCAGCGTGGGGGACAGGGGCTATGGCTACACCTTC. Amino acid sequence: CSVGDRGYGYTF.

The chain links TRBV10-3 to TRBJ1-6, with D uncertain. CDR3 size: 13 residues. V was shortened by 3 bases and J by 7 bases, with 7 bases between the two germline ends. Germline CDR1 ENHRY, CDR2 SYGVKD. The CDR3 region is CAISESKNSPLHF. CDR3 DNA sequence: TGTGCCATCAGTGAATCAAAAAATTCACCCCTCCACTTT.

The chain is built from TRBV9 and TRBJ1-2, with D unresolved. Germline-derived CDR1 and CDR2 are SGDLS and YYNGEE. V lost 4 bases, J lost 4 bases, and 14 bases lay in between. The CDR3 contains 14 residues. Here the CDR3 reads CASSSGTGFYGYTF. The CDR3 DNA is TGTGCCAGCAGCTCAGGAACCGGATTCTATGGCTACACCTTC.

J is TRBJ1-1 and V is TRBV28; no firm D call. Germline CDR1 MDHEN, CDR2 SYDVKM. Between the trimmed V and J ends, which lost 3 bases and 4 bases, there was a span of 15 bases. The CDR3 is 15 amino acids. CDR3 nucleotide sequence: TGTGCCAGCAGTTTTTCCACCGGGGTGGGCACTGAAGCTTTCTTT. Amino acids: CASSFSTGVGTEAFF.

The chain joins TRBV28 to TRBJ2-7; D gene uncertain. V lost 4 bases and J lost 4, with 11 bases in between. Germline V gene lookup returns CDR1 MDHEN and CDR2 SYDVKM. This CDR3 contains 13 residues. For the CDR3, the DNA is TGTGCCAGCAGTTCCGCCACCGGGTACGAGCAGTACTTC. Its translation: CASSSATGYEQYF.

The gene calls are TRBV29-1 and TRBJ1-1, with a possible D match to TRBD1 (5 bases). The germline V gene encodes CDR1 SQVTM and CDR2 ANQGSEA. Trimming shortened V by 8 bases and J by 1 base, and 14 bases separated the two germline ends. The CDR3 spans 13 residues. This CDR3 reads CSSRGRSNTEAFF. In DNA form, the CDR3 reads TGCAGCTCGCGGGGCAGGTCGAACACTGAAGCTTTCTTT.

This clone was counted a single time. The CDR3 DNA sequence: TGTGCCAGCAGTGGGTATCGGGGGGCAGGACATAACTATGGCTACACCTTC. This gives the protein CASSGYRGAGHNYGYTF. The chain recombines TRBV6-1 with TRBJ1-2, with a weak D call TRBD1 (6 bases). Germline-derived CDR1 and CDR2 are MNHNS and SASEGT. The CDR3 sequence is 17 residues long. V gave up 4 bases and J gave up 1 base, with 19 bases separating them.

The V gene is TRBV7-2, the J gene TRBJ1-2, with a tentative D call TRBD1 (5 bases). This CDR3 comprises 13 residues. CDR1 is SGHTA and CDR2 is FQGNSA in the germline V gene. Trimming removed 5 bases from V and 7 bases from J, with 14 bases in between. CDR3 protein: CASSLGRGFGYTF. The CDR3, as DNA: TGTGCCAGCAGCCTGGGGCGTGGGTTTGGCTACACCTTC.

This chain connects TRBV28 to TRBJ2-1; 12 bases agree with TRBD2. CDR3 size: 15 residues. CDR1 is MDHEN and CDR2 is SYDVKM in the germline V gene. The V and J ends lost 4 bases and 12 bases, in that order; junction bases with no gene match: 10. CDR3: CASSSLAGGPNRQFF. CDR3 in DNA: TGTGCCAGCAGTTCTCTAGCGGGGGGGCCAAATCGGCAGTTCTTC.

The chain links TRBV11-2 to TRBJ2-2; no clear D gene. V was pared by 4 bases and J by 6 bases, with 3 bases between. Germline V CDR1 and CDR2: SGHAT, FQNNGV. The CDR3 is 11 amino acids. This chain's CDR3 is CASSSAGELFF. The CDR3 DNA sequence: TGTGCCAGCAGCTCGGCCGGGGAGCTGTTTTTT.

This CDR3 is CASSQEGPGYNEQFF. Written as DNA, the CDR3 is TGCGCCAGCAGCCAAGAAGGTCCAGGTTACAATGAGCAGTTCTTC. The V and J genes are TRBV4-3 and TRBJ2-1, with D unresolved. The germline V gene encodes CDR1 LGHNA and CDR2 YSLEER. V was cut by 0 bases and J by 4 bases, with 10 bases left in between. The CDR3 sequence is 15 residues long.

The gene calls are TRBV19 and TRBJ2-7; weak D call: TRBD2 (5 bases). Trimming cost V 9 bases and J 3 bases, with 9 bases left between them. CDR1 is LNHDA and CDR2 is SQIVND in the germline V gene (reference sequence). There are 11 residues in the CDR3. Here the CDR3 reads CASGLVYEQYF. The CDR3 nucleotides are TGTGCCAGCGGACTGGTCTACGAGCAGTACTTC.

This chain links TRBV7-9 with TRBJ2-5, with D unclear. Trimming removed 3 bases at V and 4 bases at J, with 15 bases between. The CDR3 has 15 amino acids. Looked up from germline, CDR1 is SEHNR and CDR2 is FQNEAQ (reference sequence). The CDR3 protein is CASSFTKQPAETQYF. CDR3 in DNA: TGTGCCAGCAGCTTTACCAAACAACCCGCAGAGACCCAGTACTTC.